This T cell receptor beta chain was observed in a study of cytomegalovirus exposure and HLA in healthy donors. Study-level background: Among the approximately 400 donors who were genotyped, roughly 86% fell in the genetic ancestry cluster that is associated with self-reported Caucasian donors.

The germline gives CDR1 SQVTM, CDR2 ANQGSEA. Trimming removed 4 bases from V and 12 bases from J; junction bases left unmatched: 8. The CDR3 has 14 residues. In regard to this clone: The antigen remains unidentified.

The PCR was carried out with 60 Vbeta primers and 13 Jbeta primers. TCRdb's copy holds only in-frame clones and misses some; the assay was immunoSEQ multiplex PCR. This table holds over 75,000 clones, 60% to 80% found once. Study-level findings and limits: According to the study, around 150 TCR beta chains were cytomegalovirus-associated. Reports state that TCR beta sequences accurately predicted most subjects' HLA-A and HLA-B alleles. A later analysis linked roughly 17,000 TCR beta sequences to HLA alleles at 0.05 false discovery rate.

The rearrangement links TRBV29-1 to TRBJ2-1; 14 bases are shared with TRBD2. This clonotype was sampled from a female donor in good health and CMV-seronegative. Sequencing input: PBMCs. The CDR3 DNA reads TGCAGCGTTGGGACTAGCGGGAGGATTATCGGGCAGTTCTTC. Its protein is CSVGTSGRIIGQFF.